Listed below are T cell receptor beta chains from one sample, sequenced in a study of blood T cell repertoires in COVID-19. Assay used: immunoSEQ multiplex PCR; TCRdb lists only in-frame clones, some missing. The sample has roughly 200,000 clones, around 80% seen once. The specimen was peripheral blood. Receptors were obtained from a man between 60 and 75 years old with acute or convalescent COVID-19. CDR3s include the opening cysteine and the closing phenylalanine or tryptophan. Fields, in order: CDR3 DNA, CDR3 protein, J gene, clone size, CDR3 length, V gene, D gene. A D gene is named only where the DNA matches it firmly. Clone size is given for some rows only: seen once, a few or many times, or a class if the clone is expanded.

cdr3_nt: TGTGCCAGCAGCTTAGGTCTTAGCAGGGGGTCTTCACCCCTCCACTTT
cdr3_aa: CASSLGLSRGSSPLHF
j_call: TRBJ1-6
clone_size: -
cdr3_length: 16
v_call: TRBV11-2
d_call: TRBD1

cdr3_nt: TGTGCCACAAATCTGGGCCTCAACACTGAAGCTTTCTTT
cdr3_aa: CATNLGLNTEAFF
j_call: TRBJ1-1
clone_size: -
cdr3_length: 13
v_call: TRBV2
d_call: -

cdr3_nt: TGTGCCAGCAGCTTCCCTTCGAGCGGGGACCGCACAGATACGCAGTATTTT
cdr3_aa: CASSFPSSGDRTDTQYF
j_call: TRBJ2-3
clone_size: -
cdr3_length: 17
v_call: TRBV6-2/TRBV6-3
d_call: TRBD2

cdr3_nt: TGCGCCAGCAGCCGTGGTATTGTACAGGGGGCGACTGGCTACACCTTC
cdr3_aa: CASSRGIVQGATGYTF
j_call: TRBJ1-2
clone_size: once
cdr3_length: 16
v_call: TRBV5-1
d_call: TRBD1

cdr3_nt: TGTGCCTGGAGTTCTTGGGGAGGAGTTAATGAAAAACTGTTTTTT
cdr3_aa: CAWSSWGGVNEKLFF
j_call: TRBJ1-4
clone_size: -
cdr3_length: 15
v_call: TRBV30
d_call: -

cdr3_nt: TGTGCCAGTAGTATTGCGGCAGGGGGTCAGCCCCAGCATTTT
cdr3_aa: CASSIAAGGQPQHF
j_call: TRBJ1-5
clone_size: once
cdr3_length: 14
v_call: TRBV19
d_call: TRBD1

cdr3_nt: TGTGCCAGCAGAGCCGGGACAGGGCTCTACGAGCAGTACTTC
cdr3_aa: CASRAGTGLYEQYF
j_call: TRBJ2-7
clone_size: -
cdr3_length: 14
v_call: TRBV2
d_call: TRBD1

cdr3_nt: TGTGCCAGCAGAACTAGCGGGATCGAAATTGCCACCTACAATGAGCAGTTCTTC
cdr3_aa: CASRTSGIEIATYNEQFF
j_call: TRBJ2-1
clone_size: -
cdr3_length: 18
v_call: TRBV7-2
d_call: TRBD2

cdr3_nt: TGTGCCAGCAGCTGGACAGGGGACTATGGCTACACCTTC
cdr3_aa: CASSWTGDYGYTF
j_call: TRBJ1-2
clone_size: once
cdr3_length: 13
v_call: TRBV3-1/TRBV3-2
d_call: TRBD1

cdr3_nt: TGTGCCAGCAGCCCCGGGACAGGTAAAGGGGAGACCCAGTACTTC
cdr3_aa: CASSPGTGKGETQYF
j_call: TRBJ2-5
clone_size: -
cdr3_length: 15
v_call: TRBV3-1/TRBV3-2
d_call: TRBD1